This TCR beta chain came from a study of response to subunit inactivated influenza vaccine. Germline V gives CDR1 MDHEN, CDR2 SYDVKM. V lost 6 bases to trimming and J lost 2 bases, with 9 bases between them. The length of the CDR3 is 13 residues. This clonotype was detected only a few times. MiXCR, run by TCRdb on the RT-PCR reads, gives a single entry per CDR3 protein. The sample yields roughly 700,000 distinct CDR3 sequences, approximately 15% seen once. The sequence was collected from a middle-aged man who received an inactivated influenza vaccine. The rearrangement joins TRBV28 to TRBJ2-3, with D possibly TRBD2 on 5 matching bases. Specimen: PBMCs from blood, collected roughly 15 days before vaccination. The chain's CDR3 is CASSMDFTDTQYF. CDR3 coding DNA: TGTGCCAGCAGCATGGACTTCACAGATACGCAGTATTTT. The full variable domain, in which reference TRBV28 and TRBJ2-3 provide the parts outside the CDR3, is DVKVTQSSRYLVKRTGEKVFLECVQDMDHENMFWYRQDPGLGLRLIYFSYDVKMKEKGDIPEGYSVSREKKERFSLILESASTNQTSMYLCASSMDFTDTQYFGPGTRLTVL.